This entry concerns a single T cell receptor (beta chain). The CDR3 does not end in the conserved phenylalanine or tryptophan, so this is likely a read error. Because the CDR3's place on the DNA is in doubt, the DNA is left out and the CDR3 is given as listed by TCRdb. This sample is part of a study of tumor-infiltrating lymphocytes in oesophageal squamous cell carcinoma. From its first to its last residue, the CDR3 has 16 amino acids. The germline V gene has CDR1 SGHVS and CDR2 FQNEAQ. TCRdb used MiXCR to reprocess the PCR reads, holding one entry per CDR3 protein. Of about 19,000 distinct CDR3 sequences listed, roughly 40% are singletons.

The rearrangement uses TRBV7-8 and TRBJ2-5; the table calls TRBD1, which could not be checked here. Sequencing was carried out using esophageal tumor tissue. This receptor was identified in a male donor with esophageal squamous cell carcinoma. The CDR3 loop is CASSPPGGSSPLHFGN.